This section outlines one TCR beta chain sequence together with its context. This sample was taken from a study of T cell changes during pregnancy in multiple sclerosis. The data were produced by immunoSEQ multiplex PCR, yet TCRdb's version contains in-frame clones alone and is incomplete. Of about 80,000 clones in the sample, about 94% were seen once. The V end was cut by 1 base, the J end by 5 bases, with 6 bases between. Germline CDR1 and CDR2: LGHNT and FRNRAP. The CDR3 has 12 amino acids. This specimen was peripheral blood, taken in the third trimester of pregnancy. J is TRBJ2-7 and V is TRBV12-5; D perhaps matches TRBD1 (6 bases). The sequence derives from a female donor with multiple sclerosis, enrolled in a pregnancy study. The CDR3 spells CASGLAGDEQYF. As DNA, the CDR3 is TGTGCTAGTGGTTTGGCAGGGGACGAGCAGTACTTC.